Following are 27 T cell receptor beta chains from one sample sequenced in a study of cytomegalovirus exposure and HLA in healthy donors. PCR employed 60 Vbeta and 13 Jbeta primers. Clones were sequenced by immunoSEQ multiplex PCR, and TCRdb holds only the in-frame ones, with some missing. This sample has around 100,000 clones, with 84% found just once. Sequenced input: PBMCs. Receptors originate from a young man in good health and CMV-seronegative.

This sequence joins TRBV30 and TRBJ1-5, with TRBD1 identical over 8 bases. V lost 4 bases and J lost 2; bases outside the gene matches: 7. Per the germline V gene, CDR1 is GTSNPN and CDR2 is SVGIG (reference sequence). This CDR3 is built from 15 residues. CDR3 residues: CAWTYGQGGNQPQHF. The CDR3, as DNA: TGTGCCTGGACTTATGGACAGGGAGGCAATCAGCCCCAGCATTTT.

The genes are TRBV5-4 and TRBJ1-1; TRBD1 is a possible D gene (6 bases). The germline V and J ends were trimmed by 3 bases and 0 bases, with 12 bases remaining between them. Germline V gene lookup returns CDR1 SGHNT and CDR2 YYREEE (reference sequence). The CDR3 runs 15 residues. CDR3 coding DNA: TGTGCCAGCAGCTCCGTCGGGACAATGAACACTGAAGCTTTCTTT. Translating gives CASSSVGTMNTEAFF.

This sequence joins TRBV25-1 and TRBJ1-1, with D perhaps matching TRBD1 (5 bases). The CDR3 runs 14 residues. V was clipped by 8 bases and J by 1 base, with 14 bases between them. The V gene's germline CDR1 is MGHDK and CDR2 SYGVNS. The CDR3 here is CASRRLGGNTEAFF. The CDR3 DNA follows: TGTGCCAGCCGCCGCCTGGGGGGGAACACTGAAGCTTTCTTT.

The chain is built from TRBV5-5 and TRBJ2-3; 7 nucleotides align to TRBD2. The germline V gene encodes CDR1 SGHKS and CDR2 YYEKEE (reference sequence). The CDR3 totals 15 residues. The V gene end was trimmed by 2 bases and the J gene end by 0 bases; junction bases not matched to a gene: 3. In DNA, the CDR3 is TGTGCCAGCAGCTTTGCTAGCGGTAGCACAGATACGCAGTATTTT. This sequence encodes CASSFASGSTDTQYF.

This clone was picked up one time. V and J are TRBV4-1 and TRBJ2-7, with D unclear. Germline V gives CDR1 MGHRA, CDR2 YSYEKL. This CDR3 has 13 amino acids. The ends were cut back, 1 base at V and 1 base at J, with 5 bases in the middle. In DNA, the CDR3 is TGCGCCAGCAGCCAAGTTGTATCCTACGAGCAGTACTTC. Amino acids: CASSQVVSYEQYF.

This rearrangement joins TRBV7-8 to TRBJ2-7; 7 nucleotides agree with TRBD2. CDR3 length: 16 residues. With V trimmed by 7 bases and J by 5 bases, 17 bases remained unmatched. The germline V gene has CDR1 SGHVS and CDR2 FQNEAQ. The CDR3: CASTPGPTSASNEQYF. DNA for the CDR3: TGTGCCAGCACCCCCGGGCCCACTAGCGCGAGTAACGAGCAGTACTTC.

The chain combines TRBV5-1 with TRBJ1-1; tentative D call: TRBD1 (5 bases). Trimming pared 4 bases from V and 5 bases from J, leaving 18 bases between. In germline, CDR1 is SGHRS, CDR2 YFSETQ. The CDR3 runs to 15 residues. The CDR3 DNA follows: TGCGCCAGCAGCCGCCTAGGTGGGGCGCGAACTGAAGCTTTCTTT. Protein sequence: CASSRLGGARTEAFF.

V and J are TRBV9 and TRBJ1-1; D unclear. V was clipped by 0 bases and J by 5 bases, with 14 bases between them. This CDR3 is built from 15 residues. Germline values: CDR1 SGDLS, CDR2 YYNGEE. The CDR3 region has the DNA TGTGCCAGCAGCGTAGGCCCAGGTTTTGGGACTGAAGCTTTCTTT. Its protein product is CASSVGPGFGTEAFF.

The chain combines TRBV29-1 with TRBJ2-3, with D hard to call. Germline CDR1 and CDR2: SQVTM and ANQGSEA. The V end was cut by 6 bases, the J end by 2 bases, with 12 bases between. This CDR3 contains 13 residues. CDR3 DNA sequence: TGCAGCGTCCACCAGCGTTTCACAGATACGCAGTATTTT. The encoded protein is CSVHQRFTDTQYF.

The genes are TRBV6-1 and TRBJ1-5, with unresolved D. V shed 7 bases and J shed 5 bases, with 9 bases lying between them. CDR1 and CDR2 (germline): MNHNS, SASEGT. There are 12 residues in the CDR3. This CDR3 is CASTLEDQPQHF. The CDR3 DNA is TGTGCCAGCACCCTAGAGGATCAGCCCCAGCATTTT.

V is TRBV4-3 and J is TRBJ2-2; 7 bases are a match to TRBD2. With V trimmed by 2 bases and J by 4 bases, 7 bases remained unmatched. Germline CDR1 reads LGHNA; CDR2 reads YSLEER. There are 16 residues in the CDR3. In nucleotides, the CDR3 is TGCGCCAGCAGCCAACCGGGAGGCGGTGGCACCGGGGAGCTGTTTTTT. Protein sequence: CASSQPGGGGTGELFF.

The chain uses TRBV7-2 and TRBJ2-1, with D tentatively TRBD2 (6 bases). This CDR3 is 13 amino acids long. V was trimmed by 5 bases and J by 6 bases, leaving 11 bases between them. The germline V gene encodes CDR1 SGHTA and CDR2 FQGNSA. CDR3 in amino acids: CASSPMRGNEQFF. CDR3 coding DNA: TGTGCCAGCAGCCCCATGCGGGGCAATGAGCAGTTCTTC. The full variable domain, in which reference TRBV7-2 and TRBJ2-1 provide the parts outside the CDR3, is GAGVSQSPSNKVTEKGKDVELRCDPISGHTALYWYRQSLGQGLEFLIYFQGNSAPDKSGLPSDRFSAERTGGSVSTLTIQRTQQEDSAVYLCASSPMRGNEQFFGPGTRLTVL.

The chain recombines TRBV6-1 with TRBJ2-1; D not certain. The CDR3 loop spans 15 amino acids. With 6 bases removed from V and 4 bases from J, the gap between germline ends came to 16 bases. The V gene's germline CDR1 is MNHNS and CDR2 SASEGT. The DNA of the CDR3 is TGTGCCAGCAGCGTCCCGCGGAGCCCTTACAATGAGCAGTTCTTC. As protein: CASSVPRSPYNEQFF.

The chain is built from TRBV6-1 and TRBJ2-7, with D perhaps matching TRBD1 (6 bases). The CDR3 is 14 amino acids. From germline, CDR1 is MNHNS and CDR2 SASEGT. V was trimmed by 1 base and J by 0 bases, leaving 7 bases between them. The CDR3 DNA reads TGTGCCAGCAGTGAAGGGACAGACTCCTACGAGCAGTACTTC. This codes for CASSEGTDSYEQYF.

In DNA form, the CDR3 reads TGTGCCAGCAGCTCCGTGACTAGTTCCTACTTACGCGGCAATGAGCAGTTCTTC. It translates to CASSSVTSSYLRGNEQFF. The genes are TRBV5-8 and TRBJ2-1, with a tentative D call TRBD2 (6 bases). Per germline, CDR1 SGHTS and CDR2 YDEGEE. The CDR3 consists of 18 residues. V gave up 3 bases and J gave up 6 bases, with 25 bases separating them.

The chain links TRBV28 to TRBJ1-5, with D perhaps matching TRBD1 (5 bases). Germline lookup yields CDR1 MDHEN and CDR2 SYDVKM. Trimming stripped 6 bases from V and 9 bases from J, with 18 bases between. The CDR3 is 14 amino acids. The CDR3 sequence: CASRVGGGGWPQHF. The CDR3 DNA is TGTGCCAGCAGAGTGGGGGGAGGTGGATGGCCCCAGCATTTT.

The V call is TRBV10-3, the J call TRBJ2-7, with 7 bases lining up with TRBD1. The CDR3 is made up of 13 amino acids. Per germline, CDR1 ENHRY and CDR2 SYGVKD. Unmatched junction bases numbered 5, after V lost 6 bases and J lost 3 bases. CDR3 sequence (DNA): TGTGCCATCAGGGTGGGGACAGACTACGAGCAGTACTTC. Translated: CAIRVGTDYEQYF.

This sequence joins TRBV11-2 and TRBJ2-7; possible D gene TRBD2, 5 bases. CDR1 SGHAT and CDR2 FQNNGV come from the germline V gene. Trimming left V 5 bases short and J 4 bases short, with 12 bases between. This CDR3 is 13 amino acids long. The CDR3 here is CASSLWGEYEQYF. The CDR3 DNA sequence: TGTGCCAGCAGCCTCTGGGGAGAATACGAGCAGTACTTC.

CDR3 in DNA: TGTGCCAGCAGTGTTACAGGGTTAGTCGGGGAGCTGTTTTTT. This gives the protein CASSVTGLVGELFF. This chain uses TRBV6-1 with TRBJ2-2; possibly TRBD1 for D (6 bases). The CDR3 extends over 14 amino acids. Per germline, CDR1 MNHNS and CDR2 SASEGT. V shed 4 bases and J shed 7 bases, with 13 bases lying between them.

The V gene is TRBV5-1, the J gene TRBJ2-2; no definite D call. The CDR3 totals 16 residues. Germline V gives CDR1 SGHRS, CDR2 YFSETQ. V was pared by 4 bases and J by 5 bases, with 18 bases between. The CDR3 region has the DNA TGCGCCAGCAGCCAACACCCGTCCGCTTTTACCGGGGAGCTGTTTTTT. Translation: CASSQHPSAFTGELFF.

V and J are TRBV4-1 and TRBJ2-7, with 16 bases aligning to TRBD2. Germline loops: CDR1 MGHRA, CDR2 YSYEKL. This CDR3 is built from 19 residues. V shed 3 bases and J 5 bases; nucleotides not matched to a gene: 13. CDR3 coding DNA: TGCGCCAGCAGCCACGCCGCAGGGACTAGCGGGAGGGCCCGGGACGAGCAGTACTTC. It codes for CASSHAAGTSGRARDEQYF.

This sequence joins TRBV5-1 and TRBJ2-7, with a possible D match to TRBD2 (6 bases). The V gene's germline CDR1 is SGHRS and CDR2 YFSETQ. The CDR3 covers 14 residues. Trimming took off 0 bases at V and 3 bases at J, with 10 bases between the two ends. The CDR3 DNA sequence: TGCGCCAGCAGCTTGGTAGGGAGGAACTACGAGCAGTACTTC. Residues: CASSLVGRNYEQYF.

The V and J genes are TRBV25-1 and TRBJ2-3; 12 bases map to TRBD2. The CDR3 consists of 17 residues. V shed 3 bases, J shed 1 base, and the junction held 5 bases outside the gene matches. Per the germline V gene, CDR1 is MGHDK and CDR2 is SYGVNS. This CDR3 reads CASSDPGTSGRTDTQYF. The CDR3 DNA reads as TGTGCCAGCAGTGACCCCGGGACTAGCGGGCGCACAGATACGCAGTATTTT.

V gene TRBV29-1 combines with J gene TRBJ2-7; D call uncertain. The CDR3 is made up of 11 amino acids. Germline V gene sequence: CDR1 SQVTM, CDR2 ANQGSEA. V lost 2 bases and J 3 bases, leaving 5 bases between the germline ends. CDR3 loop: CSVESVYEQYF. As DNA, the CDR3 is TGCAGCGTTGAATCAGTCTACGAGCAGTACTTC.

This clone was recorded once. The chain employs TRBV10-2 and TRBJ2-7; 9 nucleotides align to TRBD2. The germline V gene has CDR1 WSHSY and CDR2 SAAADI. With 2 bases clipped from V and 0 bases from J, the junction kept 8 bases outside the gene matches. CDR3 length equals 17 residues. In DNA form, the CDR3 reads TGCGCCAGCAGTGAGCCCCGACTAGCGGTTAGCTCCTACGAGCAGTACTTC. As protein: CASSEPRLAVSSYEQYF.

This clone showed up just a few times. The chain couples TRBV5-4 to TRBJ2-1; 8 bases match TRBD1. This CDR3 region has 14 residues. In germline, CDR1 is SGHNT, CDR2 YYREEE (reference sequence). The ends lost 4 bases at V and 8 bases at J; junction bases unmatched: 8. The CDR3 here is CASSLGQGVYEQFF. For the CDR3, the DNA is TGTGCCAGCAGCCTCGGACAGGGTGTGTATGAGCAGTTCTTC.

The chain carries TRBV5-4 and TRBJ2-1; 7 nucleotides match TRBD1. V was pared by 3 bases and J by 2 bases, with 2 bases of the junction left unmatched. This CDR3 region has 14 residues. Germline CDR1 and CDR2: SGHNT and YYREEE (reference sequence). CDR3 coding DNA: TGTGCCAGCAGCTGGGGACAGACCTACAATGAGCAGTTCTTC. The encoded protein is CASSWGQTYNEQFF.